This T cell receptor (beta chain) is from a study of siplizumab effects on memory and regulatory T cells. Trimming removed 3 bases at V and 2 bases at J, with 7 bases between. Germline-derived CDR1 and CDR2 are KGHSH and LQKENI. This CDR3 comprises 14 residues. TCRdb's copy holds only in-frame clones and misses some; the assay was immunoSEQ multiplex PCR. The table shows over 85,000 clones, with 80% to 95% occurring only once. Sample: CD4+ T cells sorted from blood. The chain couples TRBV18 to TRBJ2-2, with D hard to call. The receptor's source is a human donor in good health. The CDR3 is CASSPGPNTGELFF. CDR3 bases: TGTGCCAGCTCACCTGGCCCTAACACCGGGGAGCTGTTTTTT.